This section outlines one T cell receptor beta chain sequence together with its context. The data were taken from a study of blood T cell repertoires in COVID-19. The overall study: Samples came from the United States, Italy and Spain, spanning acute and convalescent COVID-19. T cells, B-cell-depleted T cells, or PBMCs provided the cDNA or gDNA that served as material.

This CDR3 has 16 residues. From germline, CDR1 is SGHVS and CDR2 FNYEAQ. V dropped 5 bases and J dropped 1; count of bases not matched to a gene: 3. In the original processing: Estimated nucleated cell counts came from reference gene primer amplification. The assay was immunoSEQ multiplex PCR, and TCRdb's table has in-frame clones only and misses some. That table furnishes V, J and clone size, whereas the DNA furnished D and trimming. The table has around 42,000 clones, 80% to 90% seen once. This TCR was recovered from a woman in her 70s in a cohort sampled during active COVID-19. This chain connects TRBV7-6 to TRBJ2-2; the match to TRBD2 covers 11 bases. The sequenced sample was peripheral blood. For the CDR3, the DNA is TGTGCCAGCAGCCCCGGACTAGCGGGGAACACCGGGGAGCTGTTTTTT. Residues: CASSPGLAGNTGELFF. The complete variable domain, with remaining parts taken from reference TRBV7-6 and TRBJ2-2, reads GAGVSQSPRYKVTKRGQDVALRCDPISGHVSLYWYRQALGQGPEFLTYFNYEAQQDKSGLPNDRFSAERPEGSISTLTIQRTEQRDSAMYRCASSPGLAGNTGELFFGEGSRLTVL.